The TCR beta chain under discussion was sequenced for a study of response to subunit inactivated influenza vaccine. Study-wide points: Seasonal influenza vaccination, on each occasion, was suggested by the authors to recruit few new T cells.

One entry per CDR3 protein results from TCRdb running MiXCR on the RT-PCR reads. The sample consists of 650,000 to 800,000 distinct CDR3 sequences, approximately 15% of them appearing once. Germline V gives CDR1 SGHRS, CDR2 YFSETQ. V lost 4 bases and J lost 4, with 21 bases in between. The CDR3 runs 17 residues. This clonotype was recorded many times. Its antigen remains unidentified. The sample was PBMCs from blood, taken 14 to 15 days before vaccination. The source is a man over 45 who received an inactivated influenza vaccine. The J gene is TRBJ2-1, the V gene TRBV5-1; D is perhaps TRBD1 (6 bases). CDR3 region: CASSPRVGQGKYNEQFF. In DNA, the CDR3 is TGCGCCAGCAGCCCTCGGGTAGGGCAGGGGAAATACAATGAGCAGTTCTTC.